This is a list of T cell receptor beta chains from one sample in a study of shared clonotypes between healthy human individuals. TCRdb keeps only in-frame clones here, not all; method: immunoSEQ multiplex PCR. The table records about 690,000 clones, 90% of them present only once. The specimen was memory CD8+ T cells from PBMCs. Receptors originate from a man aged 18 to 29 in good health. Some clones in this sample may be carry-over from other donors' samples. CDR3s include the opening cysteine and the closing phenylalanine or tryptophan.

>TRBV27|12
CASRGGPTEQYF
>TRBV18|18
CASSSPTGGSPHYNEQFF
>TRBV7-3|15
CASSLTPGRTYEQYF
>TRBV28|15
CASNLRRGLGYGYTF
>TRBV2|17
CASNPTPGEETNEKLFF
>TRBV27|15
CASRALAGVIDTQYF
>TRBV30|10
CATADYGYTF
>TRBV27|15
CASSILQGRADTQYF
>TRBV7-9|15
CASSATSGGTYEQYF
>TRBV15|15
CATSDSGGPGNIQYF
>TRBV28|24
CASNPNYPLRLAGGIRGRADTQYF
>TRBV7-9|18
CASSPRWGQAPMNTEAFF
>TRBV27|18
CASSLRAGYVPTAEGQYF
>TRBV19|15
CASSTRRQGAETQYF
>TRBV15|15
CATSRGAGATYEQYF
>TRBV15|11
CATSVDSEQYF
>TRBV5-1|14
CASSLPGQGGWEFF
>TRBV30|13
CAWTSAAAYEQYF
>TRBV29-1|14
CSAPSVSTYNEQFF
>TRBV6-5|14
CASSYAYRGYEQYF